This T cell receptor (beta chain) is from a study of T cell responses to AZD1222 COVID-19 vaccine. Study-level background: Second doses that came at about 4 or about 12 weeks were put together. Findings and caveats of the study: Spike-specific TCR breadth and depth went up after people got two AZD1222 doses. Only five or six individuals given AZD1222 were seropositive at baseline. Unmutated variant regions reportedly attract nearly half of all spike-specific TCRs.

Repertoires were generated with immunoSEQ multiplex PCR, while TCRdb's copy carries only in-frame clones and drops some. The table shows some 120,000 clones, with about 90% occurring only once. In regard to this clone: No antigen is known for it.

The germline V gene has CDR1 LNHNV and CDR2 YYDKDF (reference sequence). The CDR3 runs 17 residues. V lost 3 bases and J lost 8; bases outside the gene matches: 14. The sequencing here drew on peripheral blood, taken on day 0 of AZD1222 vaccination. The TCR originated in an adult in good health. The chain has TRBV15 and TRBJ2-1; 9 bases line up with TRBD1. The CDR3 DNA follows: TGTGCCACCAGCAGCTTAGCCCCGGACAGGGGTGGATATGAGCAGTTCTTC. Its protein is CATSSLAPDRGGYEQFF.